The 15 T cell receptor beta chains reported below all come from one sample, sequenced in a study of T cells in Graves' hyperthyroidism and ophthalmopathy. Regions amplified from RNA transcripts were the TCR beta CDR3 regions. HTBI primers were the set used in a first-round RT-PCR of the TCR CDR3. TCRdb re-called the multiplex PCR reads with MiXCR, one entry per CDR3 protein. The sample lists approximately 600,000 distinct CDR3 sequences; 15% to 20% were seen once. The sequenced sample consisted of blood. The receptors originated from a woman in her 30s with Graves' hyperthyroidism.

The chain carries TRBV20-1 and TRBJ2-3, with D unclear. Germline V gene data show CDR1 as DFQATT and CDR2 as SNEGSKA (reference sequence). This CDR3 region has 14 residues. Trimming removed 3 bases at V and 1 base at J, with 11 bases between. The CDR3 DNA is TGCAGTGCTAGGAGCTCGGGTCGCACAGATACGCAGTATTTT. Amino acids: CSARSSGRTDTQYF.

This clonotype was picked up many times. This rearrangement joins TRBV28 to TRBJ2-3; D gene uncertain. This CDR3 contains 9 residues. CDR1 is MDHEN and CDR2 is SYDVKM in the germline V gene. Trimming stripped 7 bases from V and 11 bases from J, with 7 bases between. For the CDR3, the DNA is TGTGCCAGCATGTGGGGGCAGTATTTT. It specifies CASMWGQYF.

This chain uses TRBV6-1 with TRBJ1-1; D remains ambiguous. CDR1 is MNHNS, CDR2 SASEGT, per germline. Trimming stripped 7 bases from V and 0 bases from J, with 12 bases between. This CDR3 region has 14 residues. The CDR3 bases are TGTGCCAGCAACCGGATAGATATGAACACTGAAGCTTTCTTT. Encoded protein: CASNRIDMNTEAFF.

This clonotype came up a few times. CDR3 in amino acids: CASSPRRNRGETQYF. CDR3 bases: TGCGCCAGCAGCCCGCGCCGGAATAGGGGAGAGACCCAGTACTTC. The chain is built from TRBV5-1 and TRBJ2-5, with D maybe TRBD1 (5 bases). Germline V gene lookup returns CDR1 SGHRS and CDR2 YFSETQ. The CDR3 spans 15 residues. Trimming shortened V by 4 bases and J by 4 bases, and 17 bases separated the two germline ends.

This clonotype was detected a few times. The chain has TRBV7-9 and TRBJ2-3; weak D call: TRBD2 (6 bases). CDR1 SEHNR and CDR2 FQNEAQ come from the germline V gene (reference sequence). Deletions cut 5 bases from V and 3 bases from J, with 9 bases between. The CDR3 totals 13 residues. The CDR3 region has the DNA TGTGCCAGCAGCAACGGGAGAACAGATACGCAGTATTTT. This translates into CASSNGRTDTQYF.

V is TRBV6-5 and J is TRBJ2-7, with D tentatively TRBD2 (7 bases). V gave up 2 bases and J gave up 6 bases, with 17 bases separating them. There are 15 residues in the CDR3. The germline V gene encodes CDR1 MNHEY and CDR2 SVGAGI. CDR3 nucleotide sequence: TGTGCCAGCAGTTACGGGGGGGCGCAGGGCACCGAGCAGTACTTC. This translates into CASSYGGAQGTEQYF.

This clonotype has only one observation. The genes are TRBV12-3 or TRBV12-4 and TRBJ1-1; D call uncertain. Trimming pared 5 bases from V and 0 bases from J, leaving 7 bases between. The CDR3 is made up of 13 amino acids. The CDR3 region has the DNA TGTGCCAGCAGTGGGGTTCTGAACACTGAAGCTTTCTTT. Its translation is CASSGVLNTEAFF.

The sample holds many counts of this clonotype. The genes are TRBV11-1 and TRBJ2-4; TRBD1 agrees at 10 bases. V was clipped by 5 bases and J by 6 bases; unmatched bases: 1. Germline CDR1 SGHAT, CDR2 FQDESV (reference sequence). This CDR3 region has 13 residues. The CDR3 region is CASSRDRGNIQYF. As DNA, the CDR3 is TGTGCCAGCAGCCGGGACAGGGGAAACATTCAGTACTTC. Together with reference TRBV11-1 and TRBJ2-4, the CDR3 gives the full variable domain: EAEVAQSPRYKITEKSQAVAFWCDPISGHATLYWYRQILGQGPELLVQFQDESVVDDSQLPKDRFSAERLKGVDSTLKIQPAELGDSAMYLCASSRDRGNIQYFGAGTRLSVL.

This clonotype appeared many times. The chain combines TRBV7-8 with TRBJ1-2; D is unclear. CDR1 SGHVS and CDR2 FQNEAQ come from the germline V gene. V gave up 5 bases and J gave up 4 bases, with 14 bases separating them. This CDR3 region has 14 residues. DNA for the CDR3: TGTGCCAGCAGCCCAAGGCGACATAGCTATGGCTACACCTTC. Encoded protein: CASSPRRHSYGYTF.

The sample holds many counts of this clonotype. V usage is TRBV5-1 and J usage is TRBJ2-7; D call uncertain. The CDR3 consists of 11 residues. Germline lookup yields CDR1 SGHRS and CDR2 YFSETQ. The V end lost 4 bases, the J end lost 6 bases, and 8 bases lay between the germline ends. In DNA form, the CDR3 reads TGCGCCAGCAGCAAGGACGTCGAGCAGTACTTC. The encoded protein is CASSKDVEQYF.

This clonotype has at least ten counts. The chain is built from TRBV28 and TRBJ1-5; possible D gene TRBD1, 5 bases. CDR3 size: 14 residues. V lost 6 bases to trimming and J lost 1 base, with 10 bases between them. The V gene's germline CDR1 is MDHEN and CDR2 SYDVKM. DNA of the CDR3: TGTGCCAGCAGATCAGGGTTAAGCAATCAGCCCCAGCATTTT. It translates to CASRSGLSNQPQHF.

Many counts were recorded for this clonotype. The genes are TRBV20-1 and TRBJ2-1; TRBD2 matches at 7 bases. The CDR3 has 15 residues. CDR1 is DFQATT and CDR2 is SNEGSKA in the germline V gene (reference sequence). V lost 5 bases to trimming and J lost 7 bases; unmatched junction nucleotides: 14. CDR3 sequence (DNA): TGCAGTGCTCAAAGCGGGCCCCTAGCGGATAATGAGCAGTTCTTC. It is translated as CSAQSGPLADNEQFF.

This clonotype was picked up many times. The DNA of the CDR3 is TGTGCCAGCAGTTTCCCCCGGGACAATCAGCCCCAGCATTTT. Translation: CASSFPRDNQPQHF. V usage is TRBV27 and J usage is TRBJ1-5, with unresolved D. Germline-derived CDR1 and CDR2 are MNHEY and SMNVEV (reference sequence). The CDR3 is made up of 14 amino acids. V was clipped by 3 bases and J by 3 bases, with 9 bases between them.

This clonotype turned up a few times. The V gene is TRBV25-1, the J gene TRBJ2-7, with 13 bases fitting TRBD2. This CDR3 has 18 residues. Losses at the gene ends were 4 bases for V and 0 bases for J; bases not matched to a gene: 9. CDR1 is MGHDK, CDR2 SYGVNS, per germline. CDR3 DNA: TGTGCCAGCAGTGGATTTTCGGGACTAGCGGGATTCTCCTACGAGCAGTACTTC. Translated, it gives CASSGFSGLAGFSYEQYF.

This clonotype showed up many times. This chain uses TRBV20-1 with TRBJ1-5; no reliable D call. The germline V gene has CDR1 DFQATT and CDR2 SNEGSKA (reference sequence). The ends were cut back, 6 bases at V and 0 bases at J, with 18 bases in the middle. The CDR3 contains 16 residues. The CDR3 coding sequence is TGCAGTGCCGGAACCCCCCGGAGGTATAGCAATCAGCCCCAGCATTTT. It translates to CSAGTPRRYSNQPQHF.